This T cell receptor (beta chain) is drawn from a study of blood T cells in healthy people across ages. Researchers isolated at least 7 million PBMCs per sample. Primers used in a second PCR of about 6 to 11 cycles were a sample-barcoded 5' primer and a J-beta primer mix. The authors tagged each cDNA molecule using a template-switch adaptor with 12 random nucleotides. TCRdb fed the 5' RACE reads into MiXCR, producing one record per CDR3 protein. Of over a million distinct CDR3 sequences listed, about 45% are singletons. Points from the study as a whole: Higher diversity, along with more naive CD4+ cells, distinguished long-lived donors from aged donors. Estimates of diversity drawn from one million T cells were considered underestimates.

V lost 3 bases to trimming and J lost 2 bases, with 12 bases between them. CDR1 and CDR2 (germline): SGHNT, YENEEA. This CDR3 region has 15 residues. About this clonotype: Antigen unknown.

Sequencing input: blood. This rearrangement joins TRBV11-3 to TRBJ2-3; a possible D gene is TRBD2 (6 bases). The receptor comes from a woman aged 18 to 35 in good health. This chain's CDR3 is CASSFGGRTTDTQYF. CDR3 DNA sequence: TGTGCCAGCAGCTTCGGGGGTAGGACCACAGATACGCAGTATTTT.